These 22 T cell receptor beta chains came from one sample sequenced in a study of T cells in Graves' hyperthyroidism and ophthalmopathy. RNA transcripts provided the source from which TCR beta CDR3 regions were amplified. The study used the HTBI primer set for a first-round RT-PCR of the TCR CDR3. One entry per CDR3 protein, called by TCRdb with MiXCR from the multiplex PCR reads. The sample yields 600,000 or so distinct CDR3 sequences, roughly 15% seen once. The specimen sequenced was blood. Source of these receptors: a woman aged 45 to 65 with Graves' ophthalmopathy.

There are many counts of this clonotype. The chain couples TRBV7-9 to TRBJ1-1, with TRBD1 identical over 9 bases. Germline loops: CDR1 SEHNR, CDR2 FQNEAQ (reference sequence). The CDR3 totals 14 residues. The V and J ends lost 5 bases and 7 bases, in that order; junction bases with no gene match: 8. The CDR3 DNA follows: TGTGCCAGCAGCCCAAGGACAGGGGTGGATGAAGCTTTCTTT. Translating it yields CASSPRTGVDEAFF.

This clonotype showed up many times. This chain connects TRBV7-9 to TRBJ2-7, with 12 bases aligning to TRBD2. This CDR3 has 15 residues. Germline CDR1 is SEHNR and CDR2 is FQNEAQ (reference sequence). J was trimmed by 6 bases and V by 1 base; bases with no gene match: 4. The CDR3 nucleotides read TGTGCCAGCAGCTTAGGTGGACTAGCGGGAAGCGAGCAGTACTTC. Its translation: CASSLGGLAGSEQYF.

This clonotype was recorded many times. The chain joins TRBV10-3 to TRBJ2-1; 11 positions match TRBD2. Germline V lookup: CDR1 ENHRY, CDR2 SYGVKD. CDR3 length: 16 amino acids. Trimming took 4 bases from V and 4 from J; bases not matched to a gene: 6. The CDR3 loop is CAISGTTSGSYNEQFF. CDR3 nucleotide sequence: TGTGCCATCAGTGGCACCACTAGCGGGAGTTACAATGAGCAGTTCTTC.

This clonotype occurred many times. V and J are TRBV24-1 and TRBJ2-7, with 7 bases fitting TRBD1. This CDR3 comprises 16 residues. V lost 3 bases and J lost 4; bases outside the gene matches: 11. CDR1 and CDR2 from the germline V gene are KGHDR and SFDVKD. CDR3: CATSDGTRQGSYEQYF. In nucleotides, the CDR3 is TGTGCCACCAGTGATGGCACCCGACAGGGAAGTTACGAGCAGTACTTC.

This clonotype was recorded at least ten times. The V and J genes are TRBV20-1 and TRBJ2-7; 8 bases are a match to TRBD2. The CDR3 contains 12 residues. Germline V gene data show CDR1 as DFQATT and CDR2 as SNEGSKA (reference sequence). Trimming cost V 6 bases and J 6 bases; bases outside gene matches: 7. The DNA of the CDR3 is TGCAGTGCCCAAAGCGGGAGCCGCGAGCAGTACTTC. As protein: CSAQSGSREQYF.

With respect to this clonotype: This could be a read error, since a much larger clone is one nucleotide away. The chain recombines TRBV3-1 with TRBJ1-6; a possible D gene is TRBD1 (5 bases). The germline V gene encodes CDR1 LGHDT and CDR2 YNNKEL (reference sequence). The CDR3 covers 15 residues. The CDR3 nucleotides read TGTGCCAGCAGCCGAGGGACCCCCATTAATTCACCCCTCCGCTTT. Protein product: CASSRGTPINSPLRF.

This rearrangement joins TRBV20-1 to TRBJ1-1; no firm D call. The CDR3 sequence is 13 residues long. Germline loops: CDR1 DFQATT, CDR2 SNEGSKA (reference sequence). V was pared by 6 bases and J by 3 bases, with 14 bases between. Here the CDR3 reads CSALRGRYTEAFF. The CDR3 region has the DNA TGCAGTGCGCTCCGGGGAAGGTACACTGAAGCTTTCTTT.

The sample holds many counts of this clonotype. V and J are TRBV20-1 and TRBJ2-1; TRBD2 matches 8 bases. CDR1 and CDR2 (germline): DFQATT, SNEGSKA (reference sequence). The CDR3 totals 12 residues. The V and J ends lost 5 bases and 9 bases, in that order; junction bases with no gene match: 6. DNA for the CDR3: TGCAGTGCTGGACAGCGGGAGCGTGAGCAGTTCTTC. Its translation: CSAGQREREQFF.

This clonotype was found many times. The J gene is TRBJ2-1, the V gene TRBV7-3; 11 bases fit TRBD2. The V and J ends lost 5 bases and 10 bases, in that order; junction bases with no gene match: 4. The CDR3 loop spans 13 amino acids. Germline-derived CDR1 and CDR2 are SGHTA and FQGTGA. The CDR3 DNA reads as TGTGCCAGCAGCCGACGACTAGCGGGAGAGCAGTTCTTC. It yields the protein CASSRRLAGEQFF.

This clonotype was observed at least ten times. V usage is TRBV18 and J usage is TRBJ2-7, with D perhaps TRBD1 (6 bases). Trimming stripped 1 base from V and 0 bases from J, with 13 bases between. This CDR3 has 16 residues. The germline gives CDR1 KGHSH, CDR2 LQKENI. The DNA of the CDR3 is TGTGCCAGCTCACCACGCCAGGGACAAAGCTCCTACGAGCAGTACTTC. Its translation is CASSPRQGQSSYEQYF.

This clonotype was recorded at least ten times. This chain uses TRBV6-1 with TRBJ1-1; TRBD1 agrees at 8 bases. Germline V gene lookup returns CDR1 MNHNS and CDR2 SASEGT. J gave up 4 bases and V 7 bases, and 8 bases lay outside the gene matches. The CDR3 loop spans 14 amino acids. Here the CDR3 reads CASTQGARTTEAFF. The CDR3 region has the DNA TGTGCCAGCACCCAGGGGGCGCGGACCACTGAAGCTTTCTTT.

This clonotype appeared many times. The chain joins TRBV7-2 to TRBJ2-5, with 13 bases lining up with TRBD2. Germline V gene sequence: CDR1 SGHTA, CDR2 FQGNSA. The CDR3 is made up of 15 amino acids. Unmatched junction bases numbered 5, after V lost 5 bases and J lost 5 bases. The CDR3 protein is CASSAELAGGETQYF. The CDR3 DNA is TGTGCCAGCAGCGCGGAACTAGCGGGAGGGGAGACCCAGTACTTC.

CDR3 protein: CASSRGGGTSQETQYF. For the CDR3, the DNA is TGCGCCAGCAGCCGGGGTGGGGGGACCTCCCAAGAGACCCAGTACTTC. The chain has TRBV5-1 and TRBJ2-5; possible D gene TRBD2, 6 bases. The germline gives CDR1 SGHRS, CDR2 YFSETQ. The CDR3 has 16 amino acids. V was pared by 4 bases and J by 1 base, with 17 bases between.

This clonotype has just a few counts. CDR3 nucleotide sequence: TGTGCCAGTAGTATCTTGGGTTTAGGGGGCTCTGGGGCCAACGTCCTGACTTTC. Amino acid sequence: CASSILGLGGSGANVLTF. This chain uses TRBV19 with TRBJ2-6; TRBD1 might be the D (6 bases). V gave up 3 bases and J gave up 0 bases, with 15 bases separating them. The CDR3 contains 18 residues. Germline V gene sequence: CDR1 LNHDA, CDR2 SQIVND (reference sequence).

This clonotype occurred many times. This rearrangement joins TRBV9 to TRBJ1-1; possible D gene TRBD1, 6 bases. Trimming removed 0 bases at V and 4 bases at J, with 13 bases between. The CDR3 is 15 residues long. The germline V gene encodes CDR1 SGDLS and CDR2 YYNGEE. In DNA, the CDR3 is TGTGCCAGCAGCGTAGGGGGGGCGAGCGGCACTGAAGCTTTCTTT. Its translation: CASSVGGASGTEAFF.

Many counts were recorded for this clonotype. This chain joins TRBV28 and TRBJ1-5; 8 positions match TRBD1. Trimming at V came to 6 bases and at J to 5 bases, leaving 6 bases not matched to a gene. The CDR3 contains 14 residues. Per the germline V gene, CDR1 is MDHEN and CDR2 is SYDVKM. DNA for the CDR3: TGTGCCAGCAGACGTGGACAGGGAGATCAGCCCCAGCATTTT. As protein: CASRRGQGDQPQHF.

This clonotype was seen at least ten times. The CDR3 here is CSASWTGTNTEAFF. Written as DNA, the CDR3 is TGCAGTGCTAGTTGGACAGGGACGAACACTGAAGCTTTCTTT. The chain joins TRBV20-1 to TRBJ1-1, with 8 bases identical to TRBD1. J lost 1 base, V lost 3 bases, and 4 bases had no gene match. The CDR3 has 14 amino acids. Germline values: CDR1 DFQATT, CDR2 SNEGSKA (reference sequence).

This clonotype came up many times. This chain connects TRBV27 to TRBJ2-1, with D perhaps TRBD2 (6 bases). The CDR3 covers 14 residues. Germline CDR1 reads MNHEY; CDR2 reads SMNVEV (reference sequence). Between the trimmed V and J ends, which lost 8 bases and 1 base, there was a span of 12 bases. The CDR3 reads CASWRGISYNEQFF. The CDR3 coding sequence is TGTGCCAGCTGGCGGGGAATATCCTACAATGAGCAGTTCTTC.

This clonotype was seen repeatedly, ten times or more. V gene TRBV28 combines with J gene TRBJ2-1; 9 bases map to TRBD2. This CDR3 spans 16 amino acids. The trim removed 3 bases at V and 6 bases at J, leaving 9 bases unmatched. CDR1 is MDHEN and CDR2 is SYDVKM in the germline V gene. The DNA for the CDR3 is TGTGCCAGCAGTTTGGCGGGGCTAGCGGGGACCAATGAGCAGTTCTTC. Amino acids: CASSLAGLAGTNEQFF.

This clonotype has a count of ten or more. V gene TRBV28 combines with J gene TRBJ2-7; D not certain. Germline V gene sequence: CDR1 MDHEN, CDR2 SYDVKM. V gave up 4 bases and J gave up 2 bases, with 12 bases separating them. The CDR3 extends over 14 amino acids. As DNA, the CDR3 is TGTGCCAGCAGTTACCTCGGCAGAGCCTACGAGCAGTACTTC. Its translation: CASSYLGRAYEQYF.

The chain joins TRBV7-9 to TRBJ1-1, with D unclear. CDR3 length equals 14 residues. CDR1 and CDR2 (germline): SEHNR, FQNEAQ (reference sequence). V gave up 8 bases and J gave up 1 base, with 14 bases separating them. The CDR3 nucleotides are TGTGCCAGCGGTTTTTCTCACAGGAACACTGAAGCTTTCTTT. Translated: CASGFSHRNTEAFF. Full variable domain (missing parts from reference TRBV7-9 and TRBJ1-1): DTGVSQNPRHKITKRGQNVTFRCDPISEHNRLYWYRQTLGQGPEFLTYFQNEAQLEKSRLLSDRFSAERPKGSFSTLEIQRTEQGDSAMYLCASGFSHRNTEAFFGQGTRLTVV.

This clonotype showed up many times. The chain links TRBV12-3 or TRBV12-4 to TRBJ2-2; maybe TRBD1 (6 bases). The CDR3 has 13 residues. The V end was cut by 5 bases, the J end by 6 bases, with 10 bases between. CDR3 in amino acids: CASSLQGAGELFF. CDR3 bases: TGTGCCAGCAGTCTACAGGGTGCCGGGGAGCTGTTTTTT.